What follows describes a single TCR beta chain. What it binds is not known. The data belong to a study of shared clonotypes between healthy human individuals. Study overall: The study used three CD4 naive, three CD4 memory, two CD8 naive and one CD8 memory plate per donor.

Sequencing was performed with immunoSEQ multiplex PCR; in TCRdb, only in-frame clones are kept and a portion is missing. Among roughly 2.2 million clones listed, over 90% were seen once. Whole-study findings and limits: Rarefaction indicated that sorted-subset sequencing remained incomplete although depth was large.

The CDR3 sequence is 17 residues long. Germline CDR1 and CDR2: SGHNT and YYREEE (reference sequence). The J segment lost 5 bases and the V segment lost 0 bases, leaving 5 bases of the junction unmatched. This chain connects TRBV5-4 to TRBJ2-2; 12 positions agree with TRBD2. The sequence came from a man younger than 35 in good health. Some clones in this sample may be carry-over from other donors' samples. Sequenced material: naive CD4+ T cells from PBMCs. Noted subset: CD45RA+ positively selected. DNA of the CDR3: TGTGCCAGCAGCTTGGGCGGCCTAGCGGGAGGGACCGGGGAGCTGTTTTTT. Residues: CASSLGGLAGGTGELFF.